This T cell receptor (beta chain) came from a study of OX40 agonist ivuxolimab in advanced cancers. Study summary: Antecedent anti-PD-1, anti-PD-L1 or anti-CTLA-4 therapy was permissible, with under 50% having received some.

After removal of 0 bases from V and 8 bases from J, the junction contained 10 bases not matched to a gene. CDR3 length equals 16 residues. From germline, CDR1 is SGHAT and CDR2 FQNNGV. The sampling schedule covered blood at baseline, cycle 4 day 1, and cycle 7 day 1. TCRdb's copy holds only in-frame clones and misses some; the assay was immunoSEQ multiplex PCR. The table shows roughly 42,000 clones, with roughly nine tenths occurring only once. This chain connects TRBV11-2 to TRBJ2-1; 7 bases fit TRBD1. The receptor's source is an adult with an advanced solid tumor such as melanoma, head and neck, liver or kidney cancer. The input for sequencing was CD4+ or CD8+ T cells sorted from blood, taken in a trial of the OX40 agonist ivuxolimab. The CDR3, as DNA: TGTGCCAGCAGCTTAGATTGGGGCAGGGGGATATATGAGCAGTTCTTC. It encodes CASSLDWGRGIYEQFF. The variable domain in full, with the rest retrieved from reference TRBV11-2 and TRBJ2-1, is EAGVAQSPRYKIIEKRQSVAFWCNPISGHATLYWYQQILGQGPKLLIQFQNNGVVDDSQLPKDRFSAERLKGVDSTLKIQPAKLEDSAVYLCASSLDWGRGIYEQFFGPGTRLTVL.